A selection of T cell receptor beta chains follows, all from one sample in a study of beta chain features in type 1 diabetes. Repertoires were generated with immunoSEQ multiplex PCR, while TCRdb's copy carries only in-frame clones and drops some. Found here are approximately 470,000 clones, over 25% of them singletons; the top ten hold 0.05% to 0.065%. The specimen was naive CD4+ T cells from blood. The origin of the receptors is a man in his late teens or twenties in good health. Each CDR3 is given with its conserved first and last residue. The D gene is left open where the match is weak. The size entry is marked missing in some rows and otherwise reads once, few, many or a size class.

j_call clone_size d_call v_call cdr3_aa cdr3_nt
TRBJ2-2 few - TRBV29-1 CSARVAGELFF TGCAGCGCGAGAGTGGCCGGGGAGCTGTTTTTT
TRBJ2-1 few TRBD1 TRBV30 CAWGRQGHEQFF TGTGCCTGGGGCCGACAGGGTCATGAGCAGTTCTTC
TRBJ2-1 few - TRBV30 CAWSRVISSYNEQFF TGTGCCTGGAGTAGAGTCATCAGCTCCTACAATGAGCAGTTCTTC
TRBJ2-1 few TRBD1 TRBV27 CASSLLSLRDRYNEQFF TGTGCCAGCAGTCTCCTCAGCCTCCGGGACAGATACAATGAGCAGTTCTTC
TRBJ1-5 - TRBD1 TRBV14 CASSHSGQGNQPQHF TGTGCCAGCAGCCACTCGGGACAGGGGAATCAGCCCCAGCATTTT
TRBJ2-3 few TRBD2 TRBV19 CASSIGLAGVNTQYF TGTGCCAGTAGTATCGGCCTAGCGGGAGTAAATACGCAGTATTTT
TRBJ1-2 - - TRBV30 CAWKVRENYGYTF TGTGCCTGGAAGGTCAGGGAAAACTATGGCTACACCTTC
TRBJ2-3 - - TRBV4-3 CASSQEERGPTDTQYF TGCGCCAGCAGCCAAGAAGAGAGGGGACCCACAGATACGCAGTATTTT
TRBJ2-3 - - TRBV4-3 CASSQDSAASYTDTQYF TGCGCCAGCAGCCAAGATTCGGCAGCGTCTTACACAGATACGCAGTATTTT
TRBJ2-7 few - TRBV7-9 CASSLTGGSYEQYF TGTGCCAGCAGCCTCACTGGGGGCTCCTACGAGCAGTACTTC
TRBJ2-2 once - TRBV9 CASSVGDTGELFF TGTGCCAGCAGCGTAGGGGACACCGGGGAGCTGTTTTTT
TRBJ1-3 - - TRBV30 CAWSDDRDGNTIYF TGTGCCTGGAGTGATGACCGGGACGGAAACACCATATATTTT
TRBJ2-3 - TRBD2 TRBV7-2 CASSFRLAGGTDTQYF TGTGCCAGCAGCTTTCGACTAGCGGGTGGCACAGATACGCAGTATTTT
TRBJ2-5 few - TRBV7-2 CASSKGRETQYF TGTGCCAGCAGCAAGGGAAGGGAGACCCAGTACTTC
TRBJ2-7 few - TRBV30 CAWSGGSGQYF TGTGCCTGGAGTGGAGGTTCGGGGCAGTACTTC
TRBJ2-7 once TRBD2 TRBV7-9 CASSLSGSPAQYF TGTGCCAGCAGCTTAAGCGGGAGTCCTGCGCAGTACTTC
TRBJ2-5 - - TRBV7-9 CASSLMAEETQYF TGTGCCAGCAGCTTGATGGCAGAAGAGACCCAGTACTTC
TRBJ2-7 - TRBD2 TRBV9 CASSTTSARTSGWNYEQYF TGTGCCAGCAGCACTACGTCTGCGAGGACTAGCGGGTGGAACTACGAGCAGTACTTC
TRBJ1-5 - - TRBV4-1 CASSRGAAEPQHF TGCGCCAGCAGCCGAGGGGCGGCGGAGCCCCAGCATTTT
TRBJ2-7 - TRBD1 TRBV30 CAWGQAYEQYF TGTGCCTGGGGACAGGCCTACGAGCAGTACTTC
TRBJ1-2 - - TRBV30 CAWSGGNYGYTF TGTGCCTGGAGTGGGGGTAACTATGGCTACACCTTC
TRBJ2-3 few TRBD2 TRBV10-3 CAISVGLAGLASTDTQYF TGTGCCATCAGTGTGGGACTAGCGGGTCTCGCTAGCACAGATACGCAGTATTTT
TRBJ2-1 few TRBD2 TRBV14 CASSQWVLAGVDEQFF TGTGCCAGCAGCCAATGGGTGCTAGCGGGGGTGGATGAGCAGTTCTTC
TRBJ1-2 - - TRBV7-2 CASSSYPGGYGYTF TGTGCCAGCAGCTCCTACCCGGGAGGGTATGGCTACACCTTC
TRBJ2-3 few - TRBV30 CAWSVGQTDTQYF TGTGCCTGGAGTGTAGGGCAGACAGATACGCAGTATTTT
TRBJ2-5 - TRBD2 TRBV14 CASSGTSGHRQETQYF TGTGCCAGCAGCGGGACTAGCGGGCATAGACAAGAGACCCAGTACTTC
TRBJ2-3 few TRBD2 TRBV16 CASSQSFTSGSSDTQYF TGTGCCAGCAGCCAATCTTTCACTAGCGGGAGCTCAGATACGCAGTATTTT
TRBJ1-2 - - TRBV30 CAWSTTDYGYTF TGTGCCTGGAGTACCACGGACTATGGCTACACCTTC
TRBJ2-7 - - TRBV7-9 CASSLGTEDEQYF TGTGCCAGCAGCTTAGGGACTGAGGACGAGCAGTACTTC
TRBJ2-2 - - TRBV20-1 CSASNGFELFF TGCAGTGCTAGTAACGGTTTCGAGCTGTTTTTT
TRBJ2-2 - - TRBV7-3 CASSLVWSVSGELFF TGTGCCAGCAGCTTAGTTTGGTCAGTCAGCGGGGAGCTGTTTTTT
TRBJ2-5 few TRBD1 TRBV25-1 CASSDPGQGGETQYF TGTGCCAGCAGTGACCCGGGACAGGGCGGGGAGACCCAGTACTTC
TRBJ2-3 - - TRBV29-1 CSVDEGTDTQYF TGCAGCGTTGATGAGGGCACAGATACGCAGTATTTT
TRBJ1-4 few - TRBV5-4 CASSQQGGEKLFF TGTGCCAGCAGCCAGCAGGGAGGGGAAAAACTGTTTTTT
TRBJ1-5 - - TRBV7-9 CASSPGDIRRGNQPQHF TGTGCCAGCAGCCCAGGGGATATAAGGAGGGGCAATCAGCCCCAGCATTTT
TRBJ2-5 - - TRBV7-9 CASSLREETQYF TGTGCCAGCAGCTTACGGGAAGAGACCCAGTACTTC
TRBJ2-3 - - TRBV6-6 CASSYSDRPRTDTQYF TGTGCCAGCAGTTACTCCGACAGGCCGCGCACAGATACGCAGTATTTT
TRBJ2-1 - - TRBV28 CASRLHNEQFF TGTGCCAGCCGACTACACAATGAGCAGTTCTTC
TRBJ2-2 - - TRBV15 CATSRDLGELFF TGTGCCACCAGCAGAGACCTGGGGGAGCTGTTTTTT
TRBJ2-3 - - TRBV20-1 CSATADTQYF TGCAGTGCTACGGCAGATACGCAGTATTTT
TRBJ2-7 - TRBD2 TRBV9 CASSVASGSIYEQYF TGTGCCAGCAGCGTAGCTAGCGGGAGTATCTACGAGCAGTACTTC
TRBJ1-1 - - TRBV7-9 CASSPRGDWDTEAFF TGTGCCAGCAGCCCCCGGGGGGACTGGGACACTGAAGCTTTCTTT
TRBJ2-5 - - TRBV30 CAWSVYREETQYF TGTGCCTGGAGTGTATATAGGGAAGAGACCCAGTACTTC
TRBJ2-3 few - TRBV2 CASESGSTDTQYF TGTGCCAGCGAGAGCGGGAGCACAGATACGCAGTATTTT
TRBJ2-5 - TRBD2 TRBV7-2 CASSLLAGRSQYF TGTGCCAGCAGCTTACTAGCGGGAAGGTCCCAGTACTTC
TRBJ1-1 - - TRBV30 CAWKKNTEAFF TGTGCCTGGAAAAAGAACACTGAAGCTTTCTTT
TRBJ2-7 - TRBD2 TRBV25-1 CASSGSSGNYEQYF TGTGCCAGCAGTGGGTCTAGCGGGAACTACGAGCAGTACTTC
TRBJ2-7 few TRBD2 TRBV25-1 CASSKLAGGPYEQYF TGTGCCAGCAGTAAACTAGCGGGAGGGCCCTACGAGCAGTACTTC
TRBJ1-2 once - TRBV18 CASSPGSTNYGYTF TGTGCCAGCTCACCAGGGTCGACTAACTATGGCTACACCTTC
TRBJ2-7 few - TRBV20-1 CSARDRDEQYF TGCAGTGCTAGAGATCGGGACGAGCAGTACTTC
TRBJ2-5 few - TRBV29-1 CSVVGSDETQYF TGCAGCGTTGTGGGATCGGATGAGACCCAGTACTTC
TRBJ2-5 few - TRBV29-1 CSVEDPGETQYF TGCAGCGTCGAGGACCCGGGGGAGACCCAGTACTTC
TRBJ2-2 - - TRBV7-2 CASSPAFAGELFF TGTGCCAGCAGCCCAGCCTTCGCAGGGGAGCTGTTTTTT
TRBJ2-2 - - TRBV29-1 CSVEYSPGTGELFF TGCAGCGTTGAATACAGTCCCGGCACCGGGGAGCTGTTTTTT
TRBJ2-5 - - TRBV29-1 CSAGGGETQYF TGCAGCGCCGGGGGCGGAGAGACCCAGTACTTC